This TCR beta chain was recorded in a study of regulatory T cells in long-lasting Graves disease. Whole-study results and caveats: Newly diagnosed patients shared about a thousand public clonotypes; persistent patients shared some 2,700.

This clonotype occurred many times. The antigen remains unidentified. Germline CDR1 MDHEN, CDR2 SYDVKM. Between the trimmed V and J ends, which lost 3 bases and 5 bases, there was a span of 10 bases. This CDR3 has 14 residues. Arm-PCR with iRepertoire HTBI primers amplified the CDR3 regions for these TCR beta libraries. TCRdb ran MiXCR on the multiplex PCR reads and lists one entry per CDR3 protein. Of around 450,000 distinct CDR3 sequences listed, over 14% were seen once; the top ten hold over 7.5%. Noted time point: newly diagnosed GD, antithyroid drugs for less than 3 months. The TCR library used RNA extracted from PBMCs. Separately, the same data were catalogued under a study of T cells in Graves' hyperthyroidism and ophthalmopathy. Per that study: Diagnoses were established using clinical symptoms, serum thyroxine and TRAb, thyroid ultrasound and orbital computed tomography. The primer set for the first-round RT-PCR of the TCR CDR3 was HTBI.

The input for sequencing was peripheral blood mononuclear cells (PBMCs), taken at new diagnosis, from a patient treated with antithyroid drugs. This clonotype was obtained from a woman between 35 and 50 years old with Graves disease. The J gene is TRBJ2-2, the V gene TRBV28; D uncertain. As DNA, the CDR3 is TGTGCCAGCAGTTTCCGTACAGAGACCGGGGAGCTGTTTTTT. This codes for CASSFRTETGELFF.